One and the same sample provided the 21 T cell receptor beta chains below, sequenced in a study of cytomegalovirus exposure and HLA in healthy donors. The PCR ran on 60 Vbeta and 13 Jbeta primers. Generated by immunoSEQ multiplex PCR, the TCRdb table keeps only in-frame clones and is missing some. The table shows 150,000 or so clones, with roughly three quarters occurring only once. Sequences were obtained from PBMCs. The receptor set was obtained from a male donor in good health and CMV-seronegative.

V is TRBV28 and J is TRBJ1-5, with TRBD1 matching 9 bases. The CDR3 sequence is 16 residues long. Germline values: CDR1 MDHEN, CDR2 SYDVKM. V shed 6 bases, J shed 2 bases, and the junction held 8 bases outside the gene matches. This chain's CDR3 is CASRTDRGSGNQPQHF. CDR3 bases: TGTGCCAGCAGGACCGACAGGGGGAGTGGCAATCAGCCCCAGCATTTT.

The sample holds one count of this clone. The V gene is TRBV6-5, the J gene TRBJ1-2; no reliable D call. Trimming shortened V by 0 bases and J by 2 bases, and 10 bases separated the two germline ends. Per the germline V gene, CDR1 is MNHEY and CDR2 is SVGAGI. CDR3 length: 15 amino acids. CDR3 coding DNA: TGTGCCAGCAGTTACTCGAATACGGGGAACTATGGCTACACCTTC. This gives the protein CASSYSNTGNYGYTF.

This sequence joins TRBV5-1 and TRBJ2-5; TRBD2 agrees at 10 bases. V dropped 4 bases and J dropped 5; count of bases not matched to a gene: 8. This CDR3 is 15 amino acids long. Germline V CDR1 and CDR2: SGHRS, YFSETQ. The CDR3 DNA is TGCGCCAGCAGCGATCTAGCGGGGGCGAGGGAGACCCAGTACTTC. It specifies CASSDLAGARETQYF. Full variable domain (outside the CDR3, taken from reference TRBV5-1 and TRBJ2-5): KAGVTQTPRYLIKTRGQQVTLSCSPISGHRSVSWYQQTPGQGLQFLFEYFSETQRNKGNFPGRFSGRQFSNSRSEMNVSTLELGDSALYLCASSDLAGARETQYFGPGTRLLVL.

This clone appeared a few times. This chain joins TRBV5-8 and TRBJ1-3; D might be TRBD1 (6 bases). Deletions cut 4 bases from V and 0 bases from J, with 14 bases between. The CDR3 extends over 16 amino acids. From germline, CDR1 is SGHTS and CDR2 YDEGEE. The CDR3 is CASSPWTESSGNTIYF. The CDR3 nucleotides read TGTGCCAGCAGCCCCTGGACAGAGAGCTCTGGAAACACCATATATTTT.

The chain joins TRBV7-3 to TRBJ2-5; 9 nucleotides line up with TRBD1. The J call may be in error: the DNA end matches TRBJ2-7 better. The germline V gene encodes CDR1 SGHTA and CDR2 FQGTGA. This CDR3 contains 15 residues. The CDR3 nucleotides read TGTGCCAGCAGCGTTATGGGACAGGGAGCCTACGAGCAGTACTTC. It yields the protein CASSVMGQGAYEQYF.

The chain recombines TRBV19 with TRBJ1-1, with a weak D call TRBD1 (6 bases). Trimming shortened V by 7 bases and J by 1 base, and 16 bases separated the two germline ends. Germline-derived CDR1 and CDR2 are LNHDA and SQIVND (reference sequence). The CDR3 is 15 residues long. This CDR3 is CASTEVGGPNTEAFF. CDR3 DNA sequence: TGTGCCAGTACCGAAGTCGGGGGGCCGAACACTGAAGCTTTCTTT.

About this clone: It is likely a read error, because the conserved phenylalanine at the end of the CDR3 is missing. It is unclear where the CDR3 begins or ends on the DNA, so no DNA is shown, and the CDR3 is as TCRdb lists it. The gene calls are TRBV5-1 and TRBJ2-7; TRBD2, as called in the table, went unchecked against the DNA. The CDR3 comprises 12 residues, both ends counted. Germline V gene data show CDR1 as SGHRS and CDR2 as YFSETQ. The CDR3: CASSLEGGSWRE.

The chain couples TRBV4-3 to TRBJ2-1; D might be TRBD2 (5 bases). Looked up from germline, CDR1 is LGHNA and CDR2 is YSLEER. V was shortened by 1 base and J by 7 bases, with 20 bases between the two germline ends. The CDR3 totals 17 residues. CDR3 region: CASSQGVDARGENEQFF. In DNA form, the CDR3 reads TGCGCCAGCAGCCAAGGAGTGGATGCCCGTGGGGAGAATGAGCAGTTCTTC.

This chain joins TRBV9 and TRBJ2-3, with D possibly matching TRBD2 (6 bases). Germline V gene lookup returns CDR1 SGDLS and CDR2 YYNGEE. The length of the CDR3 is 14 residues. The V and J ends lost 4 bases and 0 bases respectively, with 9 bases between them. The CDR3 region has the DNA TGTGCCAGCAGCTTAACTAGCAGCACAGATACGCAGTATTTT. Amino acid sequence: CASSLTSSTDTQYF.

The chain combines TRBV9 with TRBJ2-1; D uncertain. Trimming removed 0 bases at V and 1 base at J, with 8 bases between. CDR3 length equals 15 residues. From germline, CDR1 is SGDLS and CDR2 YYNGEE. The CDR3 is CASSVAPSSYNEQFF. CDR3 bases: TGTGCCAGCAGCGTAGCCCCATCATCCTACAATGAGCAGTTCTTC. Variable domain in full (rest from reference TRBV9 and TRBJ2-1): DSGVTQTPKHLITATGQRVTLRCSPRSGDLSVYWYQQSLDQGLQFLIQYYNGEERAKGNILERFSAQQFPDLHSELNLSSLELGDSALYFCASSVAPSSYNEQFFGPGTRLTVL.

The CDR3 bases are TGTGCCAGCAGCCCCTTGTGGTCGTGGACCGGGGATGGGCTCTCCTACGAGCAGTACTTC. Protein product: CASSPLWSWTGDGLSYEQYF. The V call is TRBV28, the J call TRBJ2-7; perhaps TRBD2 as D (5 bases). Germline lookup yields CDR1 MDHEN and CDR2 SYDVKM. CDR3 length: 20 residues. The V end was cut by 6 bases, the J end by 0 bases, with 30 bases between.

The J gene is TRBJ1-6, the V gene TRBV13; unclear D gene. Germline V gives CDR1 PRHDT, CDR2 FYEKMQ (reference sequence). V was pared by 5 bases and J by 14 bases, with 13 bases between. The CDR3 covers 12 residues. The CDR3 reads CASSLRGVALHF. The CDR3 nucleotides read TGTGCCAGCAGCCTGCGCGGGGTTGCCCTCCACTTT.

The rearrangement links TRBV6-6 to TRBJ1-4; D is uncertain. The V end lost 0 bases, the J end lost 8 bases, and 16 bases lay between the germline ends. CDR1 is MNHNY and CDR2 is SVGAGI in the germline V gene (reference sequence). The length of the CDR3 is 16 residues. The CDR3 sequence is CASSYSMPGSGEKLFF. The CDR3 nucleotides are TGTGCCAGCAGTTACTCGATGCCCGGGTCCGGGGAAAAACTGTTTTTT.

The V call is TRBV7-9, the J call TRBJ2-2; a weak D match, TRBD2 (6 bases). The germline V gene has CDR1 SEHNR and CDR2 FQNEAQ (reference sequence). The CDR3 runs 15 residues. The ends were cut back, 4 bases at V and 10 bases at J, with 19 bases in the middle. As DNA, the CDR3 is TGTGCCAGCAGCTCTCCGGGACTTCGGATTGCGGAGCTGTTTTTT. This gives the protein CASSSPGLRIAELFF.

The rearrangement links TRBV28 to TRBJ2-2; D might be TRBD1 (5 bases). CDR3 size: 15 residues. Germline loops: CDR1 MDHEN, CDR2 SYDVKM. V lost 7 bases and J lost 3, with 15 bases in between. The CDR3 spells CASTLGTGDTGELFF. In nucleotides, the CDR3 is TGTGCCAGCACCTTAGGCACAGGAGACACCGGGGAGCTGTTTTTT.

The J gene is TRBJ1-5, the V gene TRBV7-2; 8 positions agree with TRBD1. V gave up 5 bases and J gave up 3 bases; unmatched junction bases: 3. From germline, CDR1 is SGHTA and CDR2 FQGNSA. The CDR3 covers 14 residues. Here the CDR3 reads CASSGTGLNQPQHF. CDR3 nucleotides: TGTGCCAGCAGCGGGACAGGCCTCAATCAGCCCCAGCATTTT.

The chain links TRBV9 to TRBJ2-5; the match to TRBD1 covers 10 bases. Trimming removed 3 bases from V and 10 bases from J; junction bases left unmatched: 9. Germline CDR1 SGDLS, CDR2 YYNGEE. The CDR3 contains 14 residues. The CDR3 sequence is CASSAGTGALGQYF. The CDR3 bases are TGTGCCAGCAGCGCCGGGACAGGGGCCTTGGGCCAGTACTTC.

V gene TRBV11-2 combines with J gene TRBJ2-7; possibly TRBD1 for D (6 bases). V lost 3 bases, J lost 10 bases, and 22 bases lay in between. CDR1 is SGHAT, CDR2 FQNNGV, per germline. CDR3 length: 15 amino acids. The CDR3 region is CASSFSGANPQYQYF. The CDR3 DNA reads as TGTGCCAGCAGCTTCTCAGGGGCTAATCCCCAGTACCAGTACTTC.

The chain joins TRBV7-2 to TRBJ2-5; D not certain. The ends were cut back, 1 base at V and 3 bases at J, with 12 bases in the middle. This CDR3 contains 15 residues. Per the germline V gene, CDR1 is SGHTA and CDR2 is FQGNSA. The CDR3 bases are TGTGCCAGCAGCTTAGGTGGAGTGGCTGAAGAGACCCAGTACTTC. This gives the protein CASSLGGVAEETQYF.

The chain couples TRBV18 to TRBJ1-1, with TRBD1 matching 9 bases. Germline CDR1 reads KGHSH; CDR2 reads LQKENI. CDR3 size: 14 residues. Trimming cost V 4 bases and J 2 bases; bases outside gene matches: 2. CDR3 region: CASSQDRGNTEAFF. The CDR3 DNA reads TGTGCCAGCTCACAGGACAGGGGAAACACTGAAGCTTTCTTT. The full variable domain, with the rest looked up from reference TRBV18 and TRBJ1-1, is NAGVMQNPRHLVRRRGQEARLRCSPMKGHSHVYWYRQLPEEGLKFMVYLQKENIIDESGMPKERFSAEFPKEGPSILRIQQVVRGDSAAYFCASSQDRGNTEAFFGQGTRLTVV.

The rearrangement links TRBV16 to TRBJ2-7; the D gene is possibly TRBD2 (5 bases). CDR1 is KGHSY, CDR2 FQNENV, per germline. The V end was cut by 7 bases, the J end by 7 bases, with 26 bases between. The CDR3 covers 16 residues. The CDR3 sequence is CASTPGGGRGSREQYF. The CDR3 region has the DNA TGTGCCAGCACCCCTGGCGGAGGTAGAGGCTCCAGGGAGCAGTACTTC. Filled out from reference TRBV16 and TRBJ2-7, the complete variable domain reads GEEVAQTPKHLVRGEGQKAKLYCAPIKGHSYVFWYQQVLKNEFKFLISFQNENVFDETGMPKERFSAKCLPNSPCSLEIQATKLEDSAVYFCASTPGGGRGSREQYFGPGTRLTVT.